There are a few counts of the clone carrying this T cell receptor beta chain. The data stem from a study of blood T cell repertoires in COVID-19. On the study more broadly: The study drew acute and convalescent COVID-19 samples from the United States, Italy and Spain. Sources were T cells, B-cell-depleted T cells, or PBMCs; the material itself was cDNA or gDNA.

V was pared by 5 bases and J by 0 bases, with 10 bases of the junction left unmatched. Germline CDR1 SGHAT, CDR2 FQNNGV. The length of the CDR3 is 19 residues. Original handling: For nucleated cells, counts were estimated from reference gene primer amplification. Sequencing used immunoSEQ multiplex PCR; TCRdb keeps in-frame clones, though not all of them. For V, J and clone size, that table is used; D and trimming come from the DNA. In the table there are about 42,000 clones, 85% to 90% of which are singletons. Material for sequencing was peripheral blood. The rearrangement joins TRBV11-2 to TRBJ2-3; 14 bases line up with TRBD2. This TCR was sampled from an older man with acute or convalescent COVID-19. The CDR3 sequence is CASSPRGLAGGTSTDTQYF. DNA of the CDR3: TGTGCCAGCAGCCCGCGTGGACTAGCGGGGGGTACGAGCACAGATACGCAGTATTTT.